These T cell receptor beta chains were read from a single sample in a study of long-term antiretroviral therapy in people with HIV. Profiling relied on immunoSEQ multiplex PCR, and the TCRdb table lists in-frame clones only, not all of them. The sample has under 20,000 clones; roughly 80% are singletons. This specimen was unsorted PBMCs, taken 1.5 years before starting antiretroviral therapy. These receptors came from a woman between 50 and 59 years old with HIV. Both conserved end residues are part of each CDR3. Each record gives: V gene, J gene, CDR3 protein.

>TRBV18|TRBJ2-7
CASSSPGPTGEQYF
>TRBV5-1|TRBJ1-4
CASSLVQDGTPNEKLFF
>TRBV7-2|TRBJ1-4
CASSPLTGANEKLFF
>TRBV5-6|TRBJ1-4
CASSPEWGKGDEKLFF
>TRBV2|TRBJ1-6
CASSLEQGEINSPLHF
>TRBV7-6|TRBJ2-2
CASSPGGTSSFGELFF
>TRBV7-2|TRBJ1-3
CASLLGGASDSGNTIYF
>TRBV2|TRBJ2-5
CASSRGGEVNGETQYF
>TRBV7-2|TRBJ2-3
CASSLVYAGGTDTQYF
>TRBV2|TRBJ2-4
CASSEGSGGARAKNIQYF
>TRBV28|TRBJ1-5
CASWARREDSNQPQHF
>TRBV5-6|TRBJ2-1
CASSLDQSYNEQFF
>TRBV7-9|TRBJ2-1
CASSLGAGEQFF
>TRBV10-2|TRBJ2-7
CASSESISGTVTEQYF
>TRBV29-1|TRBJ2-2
CSANTEVRQGAANTGELFF
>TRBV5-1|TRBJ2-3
CASSLGTGGVTDTQYF
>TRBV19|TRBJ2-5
CASSALWASETQYF